These T cell receptor beta chains were read from a single sample in a study of identical twins. TCRdb passed the 5' RACE reads through MiXCR, listing each CDR3 protein once. This sample has about 220,000 distinct CDR3 sequences; 6.5% occur once, and the top ten carry more than 14%. These records were also assigned to another study, of T cells expressing NK-cell markers.

Source material: CD8+ T cells sorted from blood. All receptors come from a woman between 18 and 29 years old in good health. The CDR3 runs from the conserved cysteine through the conserved F or W. A D gene is named only where the DNA matches it firmly. The size entry is marked missing in some rows and otherwise reads once, few, many or a size class.

TRBJ1-2	TRBD1	many	TRBV10-2	CASTPGQGINGYTF	TGCGCCAGCACACCGGGACAGGGGATTAATGGCTACACCTTC
TRBJ2-7	TRBD1	NA	TRBV6-1	CASNRDRSSYEQYF	TGTGCCAGCAACCGGGACAGATCTTCCTACGAGCAGTACTTC
TRBJ2-2	TRBD2	many	TRBV7-8	CASSSAERGNTGELFF	TGTGCCAGCAGCTCCGCCGAGCGGGGGAACACCGGGGAGCTGTTTTTT
TRBJ2-1	TRBD2	few	TRBV10-3	CAITGGRASVYEQFF	TGTGCCATCACTGGCGGGAGGGCTTCGGTCTATGAGCAGTTCTTC
TRBJ2-1	NA	NA	TRBV5-1	CASSLGVGGGANNEQFF	TGCGCCAGCAGCTTGGGAGTGGGCGGAGGTGCCAATAATGAGCAGTTCTTC
TRBJ1-4	NA	many	TRBV9	CASSPPTAATNEKLFF	TGTGCCAGCAGCCCCCCGACGGCAGCCACTAATGAAAAACTGTTTTTT
TRBJ1-5	NA	many	TRBV12-3/TRBV12-4	CASSSGLMDQPQHF	TGTGCCAGCAGTTCAGGACTAATGGATCAGCCCCAGCATTTT
TRBJ2-1	NA	many	TRBV6-2/TRBV6-3	CASSLTGSYNEQFF	TGTGCCAGCAGTTTGACGGGCTCCTACAATGAGCAGTTCTTC
TRBJ2-3	TRBD2	NA	TRBV20-1	CSAPFAGGQTDTQYF	TGCAGTGCTCCCTTTGCGGGGGGGCAAACAGATACGCAGTATTTT
TRBJ2-7	TRBD1	few	TRBV30	CAWSYTGVGEQYF	TGTGCCTGGAGTTATACAGGGGTGGGGGAGCAGTACTTC
TRBJ2-7	NA	NA	TRBV6-1	CASSGGSRALEQYF	TGTGCCAGCTCTGGGGGGTCGCGGGCCTTAGAGCAGTACTTC
TRBJ1-6	NA	many	TRBV5-1	CASSLDTGSNSPLHF	TGCGCCAGCAGCTTGGATACAGGGTCCAATTCACCCCTCCACTTT
TRBJ2-1	NA	many	TRBV6-2/TRBV6-3	CASSSSINEQFF	TGTGCCAGCAGTTCTTCCATCAATGAGCAGTTCTTC
TRBJ2-6	NA	many	TRBV7-8	CASSIRVAGANVLTF	TGTGCCAGCAGCATCAGGGTAGCTGGGGCCAACGTCCTGACTTTC
TRBJ2-7	NA	NA	TRBV7-9	CASSSGEFYEQYF	TGTGCCAGCAGCTCGGGGGAGTTCTACGAGCAGTACTTC
TRBJ2-5	TRBD2	few	TRBV12-3/TRBV12-4	CASSNAFGTSGRRETQYF	TGTGCCAGCAGCAACGCCTTCGGGACTAGCGGGAGACGGGAGACCCAGTACTTC
TRBJ1-4	TRBD1	NA	TRBV7-9	CASSSSETGINEKLFF	TGTGCCAGCAGCTCCTCCGAGACAGGGATTAATGAAAAACTGTTTTTT
TRBJ2-7	NA	few	TRBV7-2	CASSLEGLRSEQYF	TGTGCCAGCAGCTTAGAAGGGTTGAGATCTGAGCAGTACTTC
TRBJ2-1	TRBD2	many	TRBV2	CASKPPPGTSGGEQFF	TGTGCCAGCAAGCCACCTCCCGGGACTAGCGGCGGTGAGCAGTTCTTC
TRBJ2-1	NA	NA	TRBV11-2	CASSLDIKPRLPDNEQFF	TGTGCCAGCAGCTTAGATATAAAACCGCGACTCCCGGACAATGAGCAGTTCTTC
TRBJ1-2	TRBD1	few	TRBV7-9	CASSPPTGSHYGYTF	TGTGCCAGCAGCCCTCCGACAGGGTCCCACTATGGCTACACCTTC
TRBJ2-3	NA	NA	TRBV4-3	CASSPTGGTGFTDTQYF	TGCGCCAGCAGCCCTACGGGAGGGACAGGGTTCACAGATACGCAGTATTTT
TRBJ2-7	NA	NA	TRBV2	CASSDRTVGGSEQYF	TGTGCCAGCAGTGACCGGACCGTTGGGGGTTCCGAGCAGTACTTC
TRBJ2-7	TRBD2	few	TRBV6-5	CASSYASGEYEQYF	TGTGCCAGCAGTTACGCTAGCGGGGAATACGAGCAGTACTTC
TRBJ2-1	TRBD2	few	TRBV4-3	CASSRYSAAGAGNEQFF	TGCGCCAGCAGCCGATATTCTGCCGCGGGAGCAGGCAATGAGCAGTTCTTC
TRBJ2-5	TRBD2	few	TRBV2	CASREGTRQETQYF	TGTGCCAGCAGGGAGGGGACTAGACAAGAGACCCAGTACTTC
TRBJ2-1	NA	few	TRBV9	CASSVVTDEQFF	TGTGCCAGCAGCGTAGTTACGGATGAGCAGTTCTTC
TRBJ1-1	NA	many	TRBV6-1	CASSIRPGRLSTEAFF	TGTGCCAGCAGTATCCGACCGGGGAGATTAAGTACTGAAGCTTTCTTT
TRBJ1-1	NA	few	TRBV13	CASSLGGGSRVNTEAFF	TGTGCCAGCAGCTTAGGAGGCGGCAGTCGGGTGAACACTGAAGCTTTCTTT
TRBJ1-2	NA	NA	TRBV5-1	CASTQGRAEGYTF	TGCGCCAGCACCCAAGGGCGGGCGGAGGGCTACACCTTC
TRBJ1-2	NA	many	TRBV12-3/TRBV12-4	CASSFLMGGYGYTF	TGTGCCAGCAGTTTCCTGATGGGGGGCTATGGCTACACCTTC
TRBJ2-7	NA	NA	TRBV6-5	CASSYGRNSYEQYF	TGTGCCAGCAGTTACGGGAGGAACTCCTACGAGCAGTACTTC
TRBJ2-3	NA	NA	TRBV10-3	CAISGSREGAHTQYF	TGTGCCATCAGTGGTAGCAGGGAAGGGGCTCATACGCAGTATTTT
TRBJ2-3	TRBD2	NA	TRBV7-2	CASSLVAGVVTDTQYF	TGTGCCAGCAGCTTAGTAGCGGGGGTGGTGACAGATACGCAGTATTTT
TRBJ2-3	NA	many	TRBV12-3/TRBV12-4	CASSPDSYTQYF	TGTGCCAGCAGTCCGGACAGCTATACGCAGTATTTT
TRBJ2-3	NA	few	TRBV7-9	CASSSELSTDTQYF	TGTGCCAGCAGCTCCGAACTGAGCACAGATACGCAGTATTTT
TRBJ2-5	TRBD2	few	TRBV12-3/TRBV12-4	CASSPRTSGETQYF	TGTGCCAGCAGTCCCCGGACTAGCGGGGAGACCCAGTACTTC
TRBJ2-7	NA	many	TRBV12-3/TRBV12-4	CASSLVPYEQYF	TGTGCCAGCAGTTTAGTGCCCTACGAGCAGTACTTC
TRBJ2-2	TRBD2	NA	TRBV24-1	CATSWGGTIIANTGELFF	TGTGCCACCAGTTGGGGGGGGACGATCATCGCGAACACCGGGGAGCTGTTTTTT
TRBJ2-7	NA	few	TRBV15	CATSERTLSFSYEQYF	TGTGCCACCAGCGAGAGGACTCTTTCTTTCTCCTACGAGCAGTACTTC